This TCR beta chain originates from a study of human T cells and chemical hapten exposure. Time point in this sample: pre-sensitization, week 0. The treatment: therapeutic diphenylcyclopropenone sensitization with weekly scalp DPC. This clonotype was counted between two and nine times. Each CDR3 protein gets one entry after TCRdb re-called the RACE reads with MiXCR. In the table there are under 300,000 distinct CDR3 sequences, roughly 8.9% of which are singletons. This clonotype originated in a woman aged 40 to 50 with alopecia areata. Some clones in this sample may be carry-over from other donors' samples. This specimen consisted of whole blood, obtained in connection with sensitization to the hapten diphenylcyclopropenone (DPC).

The DNA for the CDR3 is TGCAGCGTTGTCAGAGGAACCAGGGAAGAGACCCAGTACTTC. Translating it yields CSVVRGTREETQYF. The V call is TRBV29-1, the J call TRBJ2-5, with D possibly matching TRBD1 (5 bases). Germline CDR1 reads SQVTM; CDR2 reads ANQGSEA. The CDR3 extends over 14 amino acids. The germline V and J ends were trimmed by 4 bases and 3 bases, with 15 bases remaining between them.